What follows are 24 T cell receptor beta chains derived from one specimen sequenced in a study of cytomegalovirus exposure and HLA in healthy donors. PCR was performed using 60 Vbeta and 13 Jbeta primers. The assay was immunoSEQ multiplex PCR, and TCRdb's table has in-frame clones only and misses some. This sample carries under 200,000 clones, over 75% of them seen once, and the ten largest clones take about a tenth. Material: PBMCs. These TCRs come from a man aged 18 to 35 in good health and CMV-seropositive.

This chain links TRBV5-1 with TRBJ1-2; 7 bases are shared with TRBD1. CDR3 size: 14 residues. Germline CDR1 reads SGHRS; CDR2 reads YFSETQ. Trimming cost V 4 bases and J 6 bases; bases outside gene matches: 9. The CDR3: CASSPGGGENGYTF. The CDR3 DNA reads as TGCGCCAGCAGCCCCGGAGGGGGCGAGAATGGCTACACCTTC.

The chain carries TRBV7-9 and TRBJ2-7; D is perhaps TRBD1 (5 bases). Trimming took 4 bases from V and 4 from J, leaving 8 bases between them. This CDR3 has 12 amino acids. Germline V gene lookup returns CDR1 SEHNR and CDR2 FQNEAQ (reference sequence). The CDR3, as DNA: TGTGCCAGCAGCTCGACAGCGTACGAGCAGTACTTC. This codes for CASSSTAYEQYF.

DNA of the CDR3: TGTGCCAGCAGGGAGGACAGGGTCCCTAATGAAAAACTGTTTTTT. Translation gives CASREDRVPNEKLFF. The chain carries TRBV2 and TRBJ1-4; TRBD1 agrees at 8 bases. This CDR3 region has 15 residues. V was clipped by 6 bases and J by 3 bases; unmatched bases: 6. Germline loops: CDR1 SNHLY, CDR2 FYNNEI.

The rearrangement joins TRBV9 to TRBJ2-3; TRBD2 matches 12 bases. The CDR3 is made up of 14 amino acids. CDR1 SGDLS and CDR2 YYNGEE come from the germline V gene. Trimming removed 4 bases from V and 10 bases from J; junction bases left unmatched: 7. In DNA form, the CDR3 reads TGTGCCAGCAGCCTAGGACTAGCGGGGAATGCGCAGTATTTT. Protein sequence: CASSLGLAGNAQYF.

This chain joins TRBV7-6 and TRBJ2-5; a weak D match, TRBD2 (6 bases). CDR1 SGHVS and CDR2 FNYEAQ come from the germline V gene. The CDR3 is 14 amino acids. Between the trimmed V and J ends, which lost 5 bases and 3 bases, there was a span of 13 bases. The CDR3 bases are TGTGCCAGCAGCCCTTTGACGGGAGAAGAGACCCAGTACTTC. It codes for CASSPLTGEETQYF.

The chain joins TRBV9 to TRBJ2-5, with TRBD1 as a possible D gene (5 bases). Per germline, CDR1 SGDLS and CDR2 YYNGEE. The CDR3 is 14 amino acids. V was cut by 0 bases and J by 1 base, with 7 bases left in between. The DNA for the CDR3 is TGTGCCAGCAGCGTAGGCCAGGGCCAAGAGACCCAGTACTTC. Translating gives CASSVGQGQETQYF.

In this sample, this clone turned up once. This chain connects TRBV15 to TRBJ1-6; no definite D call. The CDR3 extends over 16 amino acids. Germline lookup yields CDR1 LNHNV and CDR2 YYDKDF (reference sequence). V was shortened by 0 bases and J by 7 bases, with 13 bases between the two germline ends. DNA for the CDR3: TGTGCCACCAGCAGAGATTCATGGGCAGAGAATTCACCCCTCCACTTT. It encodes CATSRDSWAENSPLHF.

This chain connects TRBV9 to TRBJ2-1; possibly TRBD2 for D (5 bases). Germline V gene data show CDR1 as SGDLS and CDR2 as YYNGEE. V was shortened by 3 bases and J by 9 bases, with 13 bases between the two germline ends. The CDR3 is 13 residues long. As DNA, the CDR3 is TGTGCCAGCAGCGGGGCCCCCCGGGGTGAGCAGTTCTTC. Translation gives CASSGAPRGEQFF.

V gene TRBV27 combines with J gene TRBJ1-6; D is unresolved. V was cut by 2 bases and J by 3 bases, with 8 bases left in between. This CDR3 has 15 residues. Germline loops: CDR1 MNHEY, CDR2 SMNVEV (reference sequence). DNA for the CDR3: TGTGCCAGCAGTTTAAGCAGGCACTATAATTCACCCCTCCACTTT. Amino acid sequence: CASSLSRHYNSPLHF.

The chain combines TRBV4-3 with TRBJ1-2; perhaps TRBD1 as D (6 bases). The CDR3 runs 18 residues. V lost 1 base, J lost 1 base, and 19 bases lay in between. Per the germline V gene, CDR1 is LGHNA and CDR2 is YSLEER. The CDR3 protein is CASSQADGRGWGNYGYTF. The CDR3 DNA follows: TGCGCCAGCAGCCAAGCGGACGGGAGGGGGTGGGGTAACTATGGCTACACCTTC.

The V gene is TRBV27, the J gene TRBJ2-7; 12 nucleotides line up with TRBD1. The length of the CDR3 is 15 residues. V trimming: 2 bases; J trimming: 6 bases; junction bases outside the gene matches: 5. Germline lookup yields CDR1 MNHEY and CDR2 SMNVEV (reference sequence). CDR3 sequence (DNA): TGTGCCAGCAGTTTACGGGGACAGGGGGCGTTCGAGCAGTACTTC. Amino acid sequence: CASSLRGQGAFEQYF.

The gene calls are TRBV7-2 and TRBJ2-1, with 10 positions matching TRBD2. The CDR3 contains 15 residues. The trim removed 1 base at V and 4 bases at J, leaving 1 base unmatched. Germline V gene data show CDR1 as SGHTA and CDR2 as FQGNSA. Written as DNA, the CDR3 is TGTGCCAGCAGCTTAGGGACTAGCGGTTACAATGAGCAGTTCTTC. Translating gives CASSLGTSGYNEQFF.

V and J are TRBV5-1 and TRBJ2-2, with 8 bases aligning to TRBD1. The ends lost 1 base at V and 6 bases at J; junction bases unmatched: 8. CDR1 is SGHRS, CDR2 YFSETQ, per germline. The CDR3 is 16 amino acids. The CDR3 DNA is TGCGCCAGCAGCTTGCTAGGACAGGGACGGGCCGGGGAGCTGTTTTTT. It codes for CASSLLGQGRAGELFF.

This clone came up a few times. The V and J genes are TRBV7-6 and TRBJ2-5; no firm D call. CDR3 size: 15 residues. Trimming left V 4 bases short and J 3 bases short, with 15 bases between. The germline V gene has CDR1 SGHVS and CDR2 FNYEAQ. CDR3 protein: CASSSTYNGEETQYF. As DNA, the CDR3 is TGTGCCAGCAGCTCGACTTATAACGGAGAAGAGACCCAGTACTTC.

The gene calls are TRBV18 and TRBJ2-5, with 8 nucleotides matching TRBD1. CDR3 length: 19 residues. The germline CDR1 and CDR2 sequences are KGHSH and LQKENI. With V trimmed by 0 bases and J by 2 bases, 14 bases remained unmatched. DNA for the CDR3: TGTGCCAGCTCACCACCCACAACTTCCAGGGGGCCCCCTCAAGAGACCCAGTACTTC. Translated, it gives CASSPPTTSRGPPQETQYF.

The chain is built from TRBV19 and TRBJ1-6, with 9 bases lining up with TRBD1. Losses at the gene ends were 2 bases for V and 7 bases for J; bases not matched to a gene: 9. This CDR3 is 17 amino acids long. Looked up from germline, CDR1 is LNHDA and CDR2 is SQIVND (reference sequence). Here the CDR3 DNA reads TGTGCCAGTAGTATAATTTCACAGGGGGCGAAGAATTCACCCCTCCACTTT. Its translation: CASSIISQGAKNSPLHF.

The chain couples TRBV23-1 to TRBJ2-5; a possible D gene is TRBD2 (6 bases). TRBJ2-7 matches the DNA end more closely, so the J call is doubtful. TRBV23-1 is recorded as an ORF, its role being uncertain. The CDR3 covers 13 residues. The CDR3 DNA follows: TGCGCCAGCAGTCTCACGGGACTGTACGAGCAGTACTTC. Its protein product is CASSLTGLYEQYF.

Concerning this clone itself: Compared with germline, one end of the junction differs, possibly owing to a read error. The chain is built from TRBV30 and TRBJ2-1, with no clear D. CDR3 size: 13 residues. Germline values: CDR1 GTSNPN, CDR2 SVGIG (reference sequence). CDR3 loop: CAWMDQPYNERFF. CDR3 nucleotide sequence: TGTGCCTGGATGGATCAGCCTTACAATGAGCGGTTCTTC.

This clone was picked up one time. The CDR3: CSAANSYNEQFF. DNA of the CDR3: TGCAGCGCAGCGAATTCCTACAATGAGCAGTTCTTC. The chain links TRBV29-1 to TRBJ2-1, with D hard to call. With 7 bases removed from V and 1 base from J, the gap between germline ends came to 8 bases. Germline CDR1 reads SQVTM; CDR2 reads ANQGSEA. CDR3 length: 12 residues.

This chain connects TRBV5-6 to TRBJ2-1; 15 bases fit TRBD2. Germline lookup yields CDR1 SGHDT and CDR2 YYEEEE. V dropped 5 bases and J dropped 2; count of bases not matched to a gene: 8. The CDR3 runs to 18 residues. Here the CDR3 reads CASRRGLAGGFPYNEQFF. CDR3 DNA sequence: TGTGCCAGCAGACGAGGACTAGCGGGGGGGTTCCCCTACAATGAGCAGTTCTTC.

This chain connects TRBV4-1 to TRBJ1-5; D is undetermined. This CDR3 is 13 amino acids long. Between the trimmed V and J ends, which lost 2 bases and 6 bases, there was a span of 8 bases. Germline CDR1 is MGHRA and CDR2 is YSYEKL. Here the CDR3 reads CASSQKTGQPQHF. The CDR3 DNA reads TGCGCCAGCAGCCAAAAAACCGGTCAGCCCCAGCATTTT.

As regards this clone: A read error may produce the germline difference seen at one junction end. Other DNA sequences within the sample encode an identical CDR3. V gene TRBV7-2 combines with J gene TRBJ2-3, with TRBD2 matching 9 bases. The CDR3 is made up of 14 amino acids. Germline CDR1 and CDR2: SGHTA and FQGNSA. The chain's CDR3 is CASSLAGPTDTQYF. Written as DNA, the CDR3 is TGTGCCAGCAGCCTAGCGGGGCCCACAGATACGCAGTATTTT.

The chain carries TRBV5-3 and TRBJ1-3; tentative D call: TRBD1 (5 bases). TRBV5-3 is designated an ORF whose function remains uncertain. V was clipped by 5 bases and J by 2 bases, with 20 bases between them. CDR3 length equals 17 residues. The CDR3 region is CARSLSLQGPPGNTIYF. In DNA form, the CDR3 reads TGTGCCAGAAGTCTAAGTCTTCAGGGCCCACCTGGAAACACCATATATTTT.

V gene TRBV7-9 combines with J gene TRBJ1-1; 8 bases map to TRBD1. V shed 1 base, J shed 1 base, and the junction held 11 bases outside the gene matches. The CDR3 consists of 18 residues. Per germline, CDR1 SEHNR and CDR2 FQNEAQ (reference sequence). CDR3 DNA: TGTGCCAGCAGCTTAGGTGGGGTCGGGACAGGACCGAACACTGAAGCTTTCTTT. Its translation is CASSLGGVGTGPNTEAFF.